This T cell receptor (beta chain) was identified during a study of T cell clonality in common variable immunodeficiency. Overall study results and limits: Common variable immunodeficiency TCR beta sequences reportedly had fewer deletions and N-nucleotide insertions. CVID subjects shared fewer TCRbeta clones than healthy controls did.

This clone has a count of ten or more. No antigen is known for it. The read ends 3 residues shy of where the CDR3 ends; the end is completed using the germline J gene. The CDR3 consists of 14 residues. Germline V gives CDR1 DFQATT, CDR2 SNEGSKA (reference sequence). V lost 3 bases and J 4 bases, leaving 16 bases between the germline ends. Using immunoSEQ multiplex PCR, the repertoire was profiled, and TCRdb retains in-frame clones only, with some absent. This sample carries about 33,000 clones and no singletons, and over 5% goes to the top ten. The sequenced sample consisted of peripheral blood mononuclear cells. V and J are TRBV20-1 and TRBJ2-7, with TRBD1 as a possible D gene (5 bases). The sequence was obtained from a human donor with common variable immunodeficiency. The covered CDR3 bases are TGCAGTGCTAGGGACCAGGGCCGTAGGTACGAG. Its translation: CSARDQGRRYE. The entire CDR3 is CSARDQGRRYEQYF.